This TCR beta chain was identified in a study of identical twins. CDR3 length: 15 amino acids. TCRdb processed the 5' RACE reads anew with MiXCR; each CDR3 protein has one entry. The sample contains roughly 720,000 distinct CDR3 sequences, 15% to 20% of which appear only once. The table lists this clonotype with a few counts. This sample was shared with a second study, whose subject was T cells expressing NK-cell markers.

The sample comprised PBMCs. This clonotype originated in a woman under 30 in good health. The chain links TRBV21-1 to TRBJ2-5; the D call of TRBD1 is as the table states it, not checked on the DNA. TRBV21-1 is a documented pseudogene. DNA of the CDR3: TGTGCCAGCAGCACCGGGACCCCCCGAGGGGAGACCCAGTACTTC. Encoded protein: CASSTGTPRGETQYF.